The 28 T cell receptor beta chains below come from one sample, sequenced in a study of T cell repertoires in cytomegalovirus infection. MiXCR was run by TCRdb on the reads, yielding one entry per CDR3 protein. The sample gives roughly 150,000 distinct CDR3 sequences, roughly a quarter of which show up once; approximately 11% is in the top ten. Sequencing was done on a sample of PBMCs. These receptors all stem from a human donor in good health (CMV status not recorded). Some clones in this sample may be carry-over from other donors' samples.

This clonotype was seen a few times. The V gene is TRBV7-8, the J gene TRBJ2-7, with 8 nucleotides matching TRBD2. Germline V gives CDR1 SGHVS, CDR2 FQNEAQ. The CDR3 extends over 15 amino acids. J lost 3 bases, V lost 5 bases, and 9 bases had no gene match. CDR3 amino acids: CASSQTSGLFYEQYF. In nucleotides, the CDR3 is TGTGCCAGCAGCCAAACTAGCGGACTCTTCTACGAGCAGTACTTC.

This clonotype was observed a handful of times. This rearrangement joins TRBV7-3 to TRBJ2-2, with TRBD1 matching 8 bases. The CDR3 consists of 16 residues. V lost 2 bases to trimming and J lost 5 bases; unmatched junction nucleotides: 7. Germline assignment: CDR1 SGHTA and CDR2 FQGTGA. The CDR3 DNA reads as TGTGCCAGCAGCTTAGGAGGGACAGGTCGGACCGGGGAGCTGTTTTTT. This codes for CASSLGGTGRTGELFF.

The V gene is TRBV4-2, the J gene TRBJ1-1; D is uncertain. Germline V gives CDR1 LGHNA, CDR2 YNFKEQ. V lost 0 bases to trimming and J lost 1 base, with 9 bases between them. The CDR3 sequence is 15 residues long. The CDR3, as DNA: TGTGCCAGCAGCCAAGATCACAGCCCGAACACTGAAGCTTTCTTT. Its translation: CASSQDHSPNTEAFF.

The sample holds a few counts of this clonotype. V is TRBV18 and J is TRBJ1-2, with D unresolved. V was cut by 3 bases and J by 1 base, with 9 bases left in between. This CDR3 is built from 14 residues. CDR1 and CDR2 (germline): KGHSH, LQKENI. CDR3 sequence (DNA): TGTGCCAGCTCACCTACGGGAGATAACTATGGCTACACCTTC. Encoded protein: CASSPTGDNYGYTF. The variable domain in full, with the rest retrieved from reference TRBV18 and TRBJ1-2, is NAGVMQNPRHLVRRRGQEARLRCSPMKGHSHVYWYRQLPEEGLKFMVYLQKENIIDESGMPKERFSAEFPKEGPSILRIQQVVRGDSAAYFCASSPTGDNYGYTFGSGTRLTVV.

The table lists this clonotype with a few counts. V gene TRBV2 combines with J gene TRBJ2-3; tentatively, D is TRBD2 (5 bases). The V gene lost 9 bases and the J gene lost 0 bases, with 16 bases spanning the gap. The CDR3 covers 15 residues. Germline V gene sequence: CDR1 SNHLY, CDR2 FYNNEI. CDR3 sequence: CASYLAHLSTDTQYF. The CDR3 nucleotides are TGTGCCAGTTATTTAGCGCACCTAAGCACAGATACGCAGTATTTT.

This clonotype was picked up many times. The rearrangement links TRBV11-1 to TRBJ2-1; D gene unclear. This CDR3 contains 13 residues. With 5 bases removed from V and 3 bases from J, the gap between germline ends came to 8 bases. Germline loops: CDR1 SGHAT, CDR2 FQDESV (reference sequence). This CDR3 reads CASSVGYYNEQFF. CDR3 bases: TGTGCCAGCAGCGTGGGATACTACAATGAGCAGTTCTTC.

The rearrangement uses TRBV29-1 and TRBJ2-6, with D perhaps matching TRBD1 (5 bases). The V gene lost 5 bases and the J gene lost 1 base, with 12 bases spanning the gap. The CDR3 has 15 residues. The germline V gene encodes CDR1 SQVTM and CDR2 ANQGSEA. CDR3: CSVKDTLSGANVLTF. CDR3 DNA sequence: TGCAGCGTTAAGGACACGTTATCTGGGGCCAACGTCCTGACTTTC.

J is TRBJ2-5 and V is TRBV20-1; D gene ambiguous. V dropped 6 bases and J dropped 1 base, with 9 bases sitting between them. The CDR3 spans 12 residues. Germline CDR1 and CDR2: DFQATT and SNEGSKA (reference sequence). The CDR3 nucleotides are TGCAGTGCACTCCGGGCCCAAGAGACCCAGTACTTC. Translation: CSALRAQETQYF.

The rearrangement joins TRBV4-1 to TRBJ2-4, with D uncertain. Germline lookup yields CDR1 MGHRA and CDR2 YSYEKL. CDR3 size: 13 residues. V lost 5 bases and J 9 bases, leaving 14 bases between the germline ends. CDR3 loop: CASSDPPVGIQYF. DNA of the CDR3: TGCGCCAGCAGCGACCCCCCCGTTGGCATTCAGTACTTC.

This clonotype has just a few counts. The chain couples TRBV20-1 to TRBJ2-3, with TRBD2 identical over 11 bases. The CDR3 extends over 15 amino acids. The germline CDR1 and CDR2 sequences are DFQATT and SNEGSKA (reference sequence). V lost 3 bases, J lost 5 bases, and 7 bases stayed unmatched. CDR3 sequence (DNA): TGCAGTGCTAGGGGCCTAGCGGGAGGTGGAGATACGCAGTATTTT. This translates into CSARGLAGGGDTQYF.

As concerns this clonotype: One junction end does not reproduce the germline sequence, and a read error may be involved. The rearrangement links TRBV7-2 to TRBJ2-1; D remains ambiguous. CDR1 is SGHTA and CDR2 is FQGNSA in the germline V gene. The CDR3 runs 14 residues. CDR3 in amino acids: CASSLLLVLNEPFF. The CDR3 DNA is TGTGCCAGCAGCTTATTGCTAGTTCTGAATGAGCCGTTCTTC.

Concerning this clonotype: A much larger clone sits a single nucleotide away, making a read error possible. The CDR3 end shows no conserved phenylalanine or tryptophan, and so a read error is likely. This rearrangement joins TRBV7-8 to TRBJ2-3, with 8 bases that match TRBD2. Germline CDR1 SGHVS, CDR2 FQNEAQ. Trimming at V came to 6 bases and at J to 4 bases, leaving 9 bases not matched to a gene. The CDR3 totals 15 residues. The CDR3 is CASRGSGSRADTQYS. CDR3 sequence (DNA): TGTGCCAGCAGGGGAAGCGGGAGTCGGGCAGATACGCAGTATTCT.

This clonotype has a count of ten or more. V usage is TRBV6-2 or TRBV6-3 and J usage is TRBJ2-3; 11 bases fit TRBD2. V lost 6 bases and J lost 3; bases outside the gene matches: 11. The CDR3 spans 17 residues. Per germline, CDR1 MNHEY and CDR2 SVGEGT. CDR3 region: CASSPSRSGGATDTQYF. The CDR3 nucleotides read TGTGCCAGCAGCCCTTCCCGTAGCGGGGGGGCAACAGATACGCAGTATTTT.

This clonotype came up many times. V gene TRBV7-2 combines with J gene TRBJ1-1; D is ambiguous. This CDR3 is built from 15 residues. Germline lookup yields CDR1 SGHTA and CDR2 FQGNSA. The germline V and J ends were trimmed by 1 base and 0 bases, with 9 bases remaining between them. The CDR3 DNA is TGTGCCAGCAGCTTAGGGGCCACCCTGAACACTGAAGCTTTCTTT. This codes for CASSLGATLNTEAFF. Looking up the rest from reference TRBV7-2 and TRBJ1-1 gives the full variable domain: GAGVSQSPSNKVTEKGKDVELRCDPISGHTALYWYRQSLGQGLEFLIYFQGNSAPDKSGLPSDRFSAERTGGSVSTLTIQRTQQEDSAVYLCASSLGATLNTEAFFGQGTRLTVV.

This clonotype was found a few times. This rearrangement joins TRBV29-1 to TRBJ1-4; the D gene is possibly TRBD1 (6 bases). Germline values: CDR1 SQVTM, CDR2 ANQGSEA. This CDR3 region has 14 residues. Trimming left V 5 bases short and J 0 bases short, with 10 bases between. CDR3 amino acids: CSVLEGATNEKLFF. The CDR3 DNA reads as TGCAGCGTTCTAGAGGGGGCAACTAATGAAAAACTGTTTTTT.

At least ten counts were recorded for this clonotype. Compared with germline, one end of the junction differs, possibly owing to a read error. The V and J genes are TRBV7-7 and TRBJ1-1; D gene unclear. The germline CDR1 and CDR2 sequences are SSHAT and FNYEAQ (reference sequence). The CDR3 totals 13 residues. The DNA of the CDR3 is TGTGCTAGCAGCTTACAACCGAACACTGAAGCTTTCTTT. This encodes CASSLQPNTEAFF.

The rearrangement links TRBV6-8 to TRBJ1-1, with unresolved D. Deletions cut 8 bases from V and 3 bases from J, with 19 bases between. The CDR3 loop spans 15 amino acids. Per germline, CDR1 MNHGY and CDR2 SAAAGT. CDR3 DNA sequence: TGTGCCAGCGGTACCTACGAGGAATTGGACACTGAAGCTTTCTTT. As protein: CASGTYEELDTEAFF.

This clonotype was detected ten times or more. This rearrangement joins TRBV28 to TRBJ2-5, with no clear D. This CDR3 has 14 residues. Germline CDR1 and CDR2: MDHEN and SYDVKM. Trimming stripped 2 bases from V and 0 bases from J, with 7 bases between. CDR3 nucleotide sequence: TGTGCCAGCAGTTTACCGGACCACCAAGAGACCCAGTACTTC. Protein: CASSLPDHQETQYF.

The J gene is TRBJ2-1, the V gene TRBV28; TRBD2 matches at 8 bases. V lost 7 bases to trimming and J lost 10 bases; unmatched junction nucleotides: 15. Germline V gene lookup returns CDR1 MDHEN and CDR2 SYDVKM. There are 15 residues in the CDR3. In nucleotides, the CDR3 is TGTGCCAGCACATCCGGGGGGGCCAGGTTGAGGGAGCAGTTCTTC. Its translation: CASTSGGARLREQFF.

Many counts were recorded for this clonotype. This sequence joins TRBV7-8 and TRBJ1-5; no reliable D call. The CDR3 spans 15 residues. Trimming pared 0 bases from V and 4 bases from J, leaving 10 bases between. Germline CDR1 and CDR2: SGHVS and FQNEAQ. The CDR3 reads CASSLAGDRNQPQHF. CDR3 nucleotide sequence: TGTGCCAGCAGCTTAGCCGGAGATCGAAATCAGCCCCAGCATTTT. The variable domain in full, completed from reference TRBV7-8 and TRBJ1-5, reads GAGVSQSPRYKVAKRGQDVALRCDPISGHVSLFWYQQALGQGPEFLTYFQNEAQLDKSGLPSDRFFAERPEGSVSTLKIQRTQQEDSAVYLCASSLAGDRNQPQHFGDGTRLSIL.

In this sample, this clonotype turned up a few times. The chain joins TRBV19 to TRBJ1-5; no clear D. V gave up 7 bases and J gave up 0 bases, with 7 bases separating them. The CDR3 has 13 residues. Germline V lookup: CDR1 LNHDA, CDR2 SQIVND (reference sequence). CDR3 DNA sequence: TGTGCCAGTACCTCGTATAGCAATCAGCCCCAGCATTTT. Residues: CASTSYSNQPQHF.

This chain joins TRBV6-1 and TRBJ1-1, with no clear D. The CDR3 sequence is 13 residues long. The V gene lost 3 bases and the J gene lost 4 bases, with 9 bases spanning the gap. Per germline, CDR1 MNHNS and CDR2 SASEGT. The CDR3 is CASSETLGTEAFF. The CDR3 region has the DNA TGTGCCAGCAGTGAGACACTAGGCACTGAAGCTTTCTTT.

This clonotype has at least ten counts. The chain has TRBV7-2 and TRBJ2-7; D is ambiguous. Between the trimmed V and J ends, which lost 5 bases and 0 bases, there was a span of 11 bases. The length of the CDR3 is 14 residues. Germline V CDR1 and CDR2: SGHTA, FQGNSA. CDR3 residues: CASSVGRSSYEQYF. CDR3 DNA sequence: TGTGCCAGCAGCGTCGGGCGAAGCTCCTACGAGCAGTACTTC.

In its sample, this clonotype was seen a few times. This chain links TRBV2 with TRBJ2-2, with 10 bases lining up with TRBD2. V gave up 2 bases and J gave up 6 bases; unmatched junction bases: 3. This CDR3 region has 15 residues. CDR1 and CDR2 from the germline V gene are SNHLY and FYNNEI. The CDR3 DNA follows: TGTGCCAGCAGTGAACTAGCGGGAGTGCCCGGGGAGCTGTTTTTT. It specifies CASSELAGVPGELFF.

This rearrangement joins TRBV28 to TRBJ1-4, with D unresolved. CDR3 length equals 14 residues. Looked up from germline, CDR1 is MDHEN and CDR2 is SYDVKM. Trimming removed 2 bases at V and 8 bases at J, with 12 bases between. This CDR3 is CASSLGRPAEKLFF. In DNA, the CDR3 is TGTGCCAGCAGTTTAGGTCGTCCTGCAGAAAAACTGTTTTTT.

This clonotype was detected many times. At one boundary the junction diverges from the germline segment, which might be a read error. The chain links TRBV7-2 to TRBJ1-6; 9 bases fit TRBD1. Germline V CDR1 and CDR2: SGHTA, FQGNSA. This CDR3 contains 15 residues. The CDR3, as DNA: TGTGCCAGCATCTTAGGGACAGGGACCAATTCACCCCTCCACTTT. Translating gives CASILGTGTNSPLHF. Complete variable domain (other parts from reference TRBV7-2 and TRBJ1-6): GAGVSQSPSNKVTEKGKDVELRCDPISGHTALYWYRQSLGQGLEFLIYFQGNSAPDKSGLPSDRFSAERTGGSVSTLTIQRTQQEDSAVYLCASILGTGTNSPLHFGNGTRLTVT.

This rearrangement joins TRBV5-6 to TRBJ2-5; the D is unclear. V was shortened by 5 bases and J by 2 bases, with 13 bases between the two germline ends. Germline V gene lookup returns CDR1 SGHDT and CDR2 YYEEEE. The CDR3 loop spans 14 amino acids. The CDR3 region is CASSTQSGQETQYF. In DNA form, the CDR3 reads TGTGCCAGCAGTACACAGTCGGGTCAAGAGACCCAGTACTTC.

This clonotype turned up a few times. The rearrangement joins TRBV28 to TRBJ2-3; D gene uncertain. Germline V gene lookup returns CDR1 MDHEN and CDR2 SYDVKM. The V end was cut by 8 bases, the J end by 6 bases, with 15 bases between. This CDR3 has 13 amino acids. The CDR3 is CASWTTGRDTQYF. The CDR3 DNA sequence: TGTGCCAGCTGGACGACTGGCAGGGATACGCAGTATTTT.